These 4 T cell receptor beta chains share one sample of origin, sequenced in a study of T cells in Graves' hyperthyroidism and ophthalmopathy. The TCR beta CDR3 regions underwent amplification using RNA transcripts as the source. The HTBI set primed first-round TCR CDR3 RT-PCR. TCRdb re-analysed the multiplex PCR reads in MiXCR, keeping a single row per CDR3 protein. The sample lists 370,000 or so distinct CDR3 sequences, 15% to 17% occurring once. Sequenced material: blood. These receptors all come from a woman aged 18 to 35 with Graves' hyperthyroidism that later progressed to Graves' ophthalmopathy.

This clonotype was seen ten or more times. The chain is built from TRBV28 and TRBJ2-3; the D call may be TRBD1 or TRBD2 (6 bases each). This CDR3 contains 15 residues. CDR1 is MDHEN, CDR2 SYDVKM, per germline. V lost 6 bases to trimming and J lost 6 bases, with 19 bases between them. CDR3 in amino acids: CASREGDLQADTQYF. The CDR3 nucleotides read TGTGCCAGCAGGGAGGGGGACCTACAAGCGGATACGCAGTATTTT.

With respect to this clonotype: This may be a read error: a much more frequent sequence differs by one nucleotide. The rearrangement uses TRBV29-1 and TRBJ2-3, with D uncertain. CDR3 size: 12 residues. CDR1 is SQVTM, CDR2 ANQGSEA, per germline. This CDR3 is CSAEVVADTQYF. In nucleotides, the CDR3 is TGCAGCGCTGAAGTGGTTGCAGATACGCAGTATTTT.

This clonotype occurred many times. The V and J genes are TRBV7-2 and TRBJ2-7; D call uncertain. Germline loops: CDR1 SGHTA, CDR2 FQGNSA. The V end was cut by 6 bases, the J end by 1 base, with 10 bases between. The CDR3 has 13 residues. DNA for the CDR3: TGTGCCAGCAGTTCTGGGGTATCCTACGAGCAGTACTTC. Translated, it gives CASSSGVSYEQYF.

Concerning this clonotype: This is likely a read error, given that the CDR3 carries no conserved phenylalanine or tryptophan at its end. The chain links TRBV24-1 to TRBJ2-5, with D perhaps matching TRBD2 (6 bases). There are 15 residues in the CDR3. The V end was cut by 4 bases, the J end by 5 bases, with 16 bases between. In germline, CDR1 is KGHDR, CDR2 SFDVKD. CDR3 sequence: CATSEGTVRGETQYL. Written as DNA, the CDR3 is TGTGCCACCAGTGAGGGGACTGTCCGCGGGGAGACCCAGTACCTC.